The rows below give T cell receptor beta chains drawn from one sample of a study of blood T cell repertoires in COVID-19. The assay was immunoSEQ multiplex PCR, and TCRdb's table has in-frame clones only and misses some. Of over 200,000 clones in the sample, nearly 90% were seen once. The sample comprised PBMCs or T cells enriched from blood (not recorded which). The receptors stem from a man aged 25-45 years who had recovered from COVID-19. CDR3s include the opening cysteine and the closing phenylalanine or tryptophan. Each record gives: D gene, V gene, clone size, J gene, CDR3 DNA, CDR3 protein. A D gene is named only where the DNA matches it firmly. Only part of the rows carry a size: once, few, many, or a class if the clone is expanded.

-,TRBV30,once,TRBJ1-1,TGTGCCTGGACCGAGGGGACAATCACTGAAGCTTTCTTT,CAWTEGTITEAFF
-,TRBV6-5,-,TRBJ1-1,TGTGCCAGCACCCCCCGGCGGGAAACTGAAGCTTTCTTT,CASTPRRETEAFF
TRBD1,TRBV19,-,TRBJ1-4,TGTGCCAGTAGGACCCGGACAGGGGCAAGCGAAAAACTGTTTTTT,CASRTRTGASEKLFF
-,TRBV5-6,-,TRBJ1-1,TGTGCCAGCAGCTTGACGACAGACCCTTTTAAGAACACTGAAGCTTTCTTT,CASSLTTDPFKNTEAFF
-,TRBV12-3/TRBV12-4,-,TRBJ1-5,TGTGCCAGCAGGCCTGGCGGGGTTCAGCCCCAGCATTTT,CASRPGGVQPQHF
-,TRBV3-1/TRBV3-2,-,TRBJ1-1,TGTGCCAGCAGCCAAGAAGGAGGGACTGAAGCTTTCTTT,CASSQEGGTEAFF
TRBD1,TRBV30,-,TRBJ1-3,TGTGCCTGGAGAAGAACAGGGGGCACTGGAAACACCATATATTTT,CAWRRTGGTGNTIYF
TRBD1,TRBV2,-,TRBJ1-5,TGTGCCAGCAGCCGCGACAGGGGCTTTTATCAGCCCCAGCATTTT,CASSRDRGFYQPQHF
-,TRBV5-6,-,TRBJ1-3,TGTGCCAGCAGCAGGGACACTCGAAACACCATATATTTT,CASSRDTRNTIYF
-,TRBV2,-,TRBJ2-1,TGTGCCAGCATTCCCCCGACTGGGTCCTACAATGAGCAGTTCTTC,CASIPPTGSYNEQFF
-,TRBV3-1/TRBV3-2,-,TRBJ2-7,TGTGCCAGCAGCCAAGAACAAACCTACGAGCAGTACTTC,CASSQEQTYEQYF
-,TRBV13,-,TRBJ1-5,TGTGCCAGCAGCTCCATGGGGGGGAAGTGGCAGCCCCAGCATTTT,CASSSMGGKWQPQHF
-,TRBV4-1,few,TRBJ2-2,TGCGCCAGCAGCCAAGTATTTTCCACAGGGATGGGCTCCGAGGAGCTGTTTTTT,CASSQVFSTGMGSEELFF
TRBD1,TRBV10-3,-,TRBJ1-1,TGTGCCATCACGGGACAGGGGGGCACTGAAGCTTTCTTT,CAITGQGGTEAFF
TRBD1,TRBV5-8,once,TRBJ1-4,TGTGCCAGCAGCCCGCGGGACAGCCTAAATGAAAAACTGTTTTTT,CASSPRDSLNEKLFF
TRBD2,TRBV7-9,-,TRBJ2-3,TGTGCCAGCAGCTGGACTAGCGGGTTGGGGGGAGATACGCAGTATTTT,CASSWTSGLGGDTQYF
TRBD2,TRBV29-1,-,TRBJ2-7,TGCAGCGCACTAGCGGCACACGAGCAGTACTTC,CSALAAHEQYF
-,TRBV5-1,-,TRBJ2-1,TGCGCCAGCAGCTTGGGGCAGGGCTACAATGAGCAGTTCTTC,CASSLGQGYNEQFF
-,TRBV7-2,-,TRBJ2-7,TGTGCCAGCAGCTTCTCTAGCGAGCAGTACTTC,CASSFSSEQYF
-,TRBV12-3/TRBV12-4,-,TRBJ2-7,TGTGCCAGCAGTTCGTATGGGGGGTACGAGCAGTACTTC,CASSSYGGYEQYF
-,TRBV18,few,TRBJ2-1,TGTGCCAGCTCAACAACCCATGAGCAGTTCTTC,CASSTTHEQFF
TRBD1,TRBV2,-,TRBJ2-7,TGTGCCAGCAGTGACGGACAGGGAATTCCCTACGAGCAGTACTTC,CASSDGQGIPYEQYF
TRBD1,TRBV10-2,-,TRBJ1-2,TGCGCCAGCAGACCGTCCGGGACAGAATTCTATGGCTACACCTTC,CASRPSGTEFYGYTF
-,TRBV12-3/TRBV12-4,-,TRBJ2-7,TGTGCCAGCAGCTTTAGGGGGTACGAGCAGTACTTC,CASSFRGYEQYF
-,TRBV5-1,-,TRBJ2-7,TGCGCCAGCAGCTTGGACCCGGGGAGGGGGTTTTACGAGCAGTACTTC,CASSLDPGRGFYEQYF
-,TRBV10-3,-,TRBJ2-3,TGTGCCATCAGTGAGTCTGGAGTGAGAACAGATACGCAGTATTTT,CAISESGVRTDTQYF